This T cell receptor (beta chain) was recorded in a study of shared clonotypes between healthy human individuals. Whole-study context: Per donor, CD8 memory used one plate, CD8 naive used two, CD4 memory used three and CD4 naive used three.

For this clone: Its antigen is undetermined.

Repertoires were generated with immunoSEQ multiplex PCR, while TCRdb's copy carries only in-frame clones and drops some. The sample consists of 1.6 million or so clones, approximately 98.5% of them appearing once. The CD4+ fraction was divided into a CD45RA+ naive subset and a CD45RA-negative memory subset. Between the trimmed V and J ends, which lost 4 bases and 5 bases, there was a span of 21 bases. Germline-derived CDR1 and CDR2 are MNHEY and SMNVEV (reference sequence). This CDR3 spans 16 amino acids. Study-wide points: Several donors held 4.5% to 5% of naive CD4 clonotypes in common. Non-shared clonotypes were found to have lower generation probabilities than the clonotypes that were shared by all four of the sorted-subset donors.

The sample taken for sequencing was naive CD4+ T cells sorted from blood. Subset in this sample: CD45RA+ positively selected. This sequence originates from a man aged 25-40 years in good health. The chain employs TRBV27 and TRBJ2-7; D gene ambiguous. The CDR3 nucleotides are TGTGCCAGCAGTTGGGGTCCGCGGCGTGGCATCCACGAGCAGTACTTC. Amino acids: CASSWGPRRGIHEQYF.